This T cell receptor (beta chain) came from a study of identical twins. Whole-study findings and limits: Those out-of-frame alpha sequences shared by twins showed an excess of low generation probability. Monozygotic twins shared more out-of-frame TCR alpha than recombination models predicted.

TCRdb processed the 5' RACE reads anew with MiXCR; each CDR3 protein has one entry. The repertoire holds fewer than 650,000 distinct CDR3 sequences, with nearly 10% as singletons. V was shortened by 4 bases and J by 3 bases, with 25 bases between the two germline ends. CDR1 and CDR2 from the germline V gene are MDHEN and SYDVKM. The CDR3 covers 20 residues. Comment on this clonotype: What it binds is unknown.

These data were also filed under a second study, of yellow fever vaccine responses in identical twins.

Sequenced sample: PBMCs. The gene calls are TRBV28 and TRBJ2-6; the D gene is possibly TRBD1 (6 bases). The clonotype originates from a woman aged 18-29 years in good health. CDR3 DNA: TGTGCCAGCAGTTCCAGGGTGGGGGCCAGGGGTGTCAGTGGGGCCAACGTCCTGACTTTC. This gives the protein CASSSRVGARGVSGANVLTF.